This TCR beta chain appears in the sequencing data of a study of STAT5B mutations in CD4+ large granular lymphocyte leukemia. Study observations and caveats: CD4-sorted patient repertoires seemed more clonal than healthy CD4+ repertoires.

About this clone itself: The target antigen is unknown.

Here immunoSEQ multiplex PCR was the method, and the copy in TCRdb shows in-frame clones only, minus some. The sample has approximately 21,000 clones, 79% seen once; the top ten hold roughly 0.4%. The V gene lost 0 bases and the J gene lost 0 bases, with 13 bases spanning the gap. Germline V gives CDR1 SGDLS, CDR2 YYNGEE. This CDR3 is 17 amino acids long. The gene calls are TRBV9 and TRBJ2-1, with D unresolved. This clonotype was sampled from a human donor in good health. The material sequenced was CD4+ T cells from blood buffy coats. The CDR3 sequence is CASSVGVSHNSYNEQFF. CDR3 nucleotide sequence: TGTGCCAGCAGCGTAGGGGTGTCCCACAACTCCTACAATGAGCAGTTCTTC.